This is a list of T cell receptor beta chains from one sample in a study of blood T cell repertoires in COVID-19. The repertoire was sequenced with immunoSEQ multiplex PCR; TCRdb's copy has only in-frame clones and lacks some. This sample has about 210,000 clones, with 80% to 90% found just once. Input material: peripheral blood. The receptors originated from a woman aged 45-65 years with acute or convalescent COVID-19. Both conserved end residues are part of each CDR3. The D gene is left open where the match is weak. Size is omitted from some rows. Given values are once, few, many or a class for expanded clones.

TRBJ1-5	NA	NA	TRBV3-1/TRBV3-2	TGTGCCAGCAGCCAAGAAGGGGCGAGCCTGGGGCAGCCCCAGCATTTT	CASSQEGASLGQPQHF
TRBJ2-7	TRBD2	NA	TRBV7-2	TGTGCCAGCAGCTTAGTTTTGCTAGCGGGAGACCACGAGCAGTACTTC	CASSLVLLAGDHEQYF
TRBJ2-7	TRBD2	few	TRBV3-1/TRBV3-2	TGTGCCAGCAGCCCCCGAGAAGGCGGTAGCGGGAGGGCCGGCGAGCAGTACTTC	CASSPREGGSGRAGEQYF
TRBJ2-7	TRBD1	few	TRBV24-1	TGTGCCACCAGTGATTTTAAGGGGGACAGGCCCTACGAGCAGTACTTC	CATSDFKGDRPYEQYF
TRBJ2-1	TRBD2	NA	TRBV29-1	TGCAGCGTTGAATATCGGGGTAGCGGGAGCCTTTTCTCCTACAATGAGCAGTTCTTC	CSVEYRGSGSLFSYNEQFF
TRBJ2-2	NA	few	TRBV11-3	TGTGCCAGCAGTATCGGCAGGGGCCACGGGGAGCTGTTTTTT	CASSIGRGHGELFF
TRBJ2-1	TRBD2	NA	TRBV5-1	TGCGCCAGCCGCGTGGGGACTAGCGATGAGCAGTTCTTC	CASRVGTSDEQFF
TRBJ2-3	NA	few	TRBV5-1	TGCGCCAGCAGCTTACTGGGCACAGATACGCAGTATTTT	CASSLLGTDTQYF
TRBJ2-1	TRBD2	NA	TRBV6-7	TGTGCCAGCAGTTACGCGTTAGCGGGAGTCAATGAGCAGTTCTTC	CASSYALAGVNEQFF
TRBJ2-1	TRBD1	few	TRBV19	TGTGCCAGTAGTGGGACAGTGAGGGGTGAGCAGTTCTTC	CASSGTVRGEQFF
TRBJ2-3	TRBD2	NA	TRBV10-3	TGTGCCATCAGTGAGTCGGGGACTAGCGGGAGTAGGGCAGATACGCAGTATTTT	CAISESGTSGSRADTQYF
TRBJ1-4	TRBD1	NA	TRBV28	TGTGCCAGCAGTCGGACAGGGCTAGCAACTAATGAAAAACTGTTTTTT	CASSRTGLATNEKLFF
TRBJ1-1	NA	NA	TRBV5-1	TGCGCCAGCGGGTTTGGACAGCCGAACACTGAAGCTTTCTTT	CASGFGQPNTEAFF
TRBJ1-1	NA	NA	TRBV5-1	TGCGCCAGCAGCTCGAACTTAAACAGGGCAAGCGGCACTGAAGCTTTCTTT	CASSSNLNRASGTEAFF
TRBJ1-2	NA	few	TRBV27	TGTGCCAGCTCTACCGGGGCAGGGGATGGCTACACCTTC	CASSTGAGDGYTF
TRBJ2-6	NA	NA	TRBV3-1/TRBV3-2	TGTGCCAGCAGCCCGGGAGTGGCTGGGGCCAACGTCCTGACTTTC	CASSPGVAGANVLTF
TRBJ2-1	TRBD1	NA	TRBV5-1	TGCGCCAGCAGTACCGGACAGGAGTGGTACAATGAGCAGTTCTTC	CASSTGQEWYNEQFF
TRBJ1-4	TRBD1	NA	TRBV5-1	TGCGCCAGCAGCTTGGCCCCACAGGGGGGAAATGAAAAACTGTTTTTT	CASSLAPQGGNEKLFF
TRBJ2-1	NA	NA	TRBV15	TGTGCCACCAGCTCCTCCCGAGACAGCACCTACAATGAGCAGTTCTTC	CATSSSRDSTYNEQFF
TRBJ1-1	NA	few	TRBV5-8	TGTGCCAGCAGGGGCTTTCCGATGACCACTTCGAACACTGAAGCTTTCTTT	CASRGFPMTTSNTEAFF
TRBJ2-1	NA	NA	TRBV30	TGTGCCTGGAGTCCGCCCCCTCAGCGGAATGAGCAGTTCTTC	CAWSPPPQRNEQFF
TRBJ2-2	TRBD1	NA	TRBV11-2	TGTGCCAGCAGTATTGATCAGGGGGCGGGCACCGGGGAGCTGTTTTTT	CASSIDQGAGTGELFF
TRBJ2-1	NA	NA	TRBV6-5	TGTGCCAGCAGTTATCGCTCAGCGGCCCATGAGCAGTTCTTC	CASSYRSAAHEQFF
TRBJ2-7	NA	NA	TRBV9	TGTGCCAGCTCGGTCGAAGCGTTCTCCTACGAGCAGTACTTC	CASSVEAFSYEQYF
TRBJ2-7	NA	once	TRBV2	TGTGCCAGCAGTGGTTTGAGAACCGCCTACGAGCAGTACTTC	CASSGLRTAYEQYF
TRBJ2-5	TRBD1	NA	TRBV24-1	TGTGCCACCAGTGACCCTGGGACAGGGAGGGAGACCCAGTACTTC	CATSDPGTGRETQYF
TRBJ1-4	TRBD1	NA	TRBV20-1	TGCAGTGCTAGTGGTTCAGGGGACAGCAGATATGAAAAACTGTTTTTT	CSASGSGDSRYEKLFF
TRBJ1-3	NA	NA	TRBV27	TGTGCCAGCAGGCCAGGTCCGGCGGGAAACACCATATATTTT	CASRPGPAGNTIYF
TRBJ2-7	NA	NA	TRBV27	TGTGCCAGCAACGGGGTTGGCTCCTACGAGCAGTACTTC	CASNGVGSYEQYF